This T cell receptor beta chain was recovered during a study of blood T cells in healthy people across ages (dated by TCRdb to between 2014 and 2016). In the study overall: Template switching captured roughly one uniquely barcoded TCR beta cDNA molecule per two T cells in model experiments. Age-related changes in TCR beta repertoire diversity were measured in the study by deep sequencing normalized with unique cDNA molecular identifiers. The donors were split into four age groups: young (average 16 years), middle-aged (roughly 39), aged (more than 55) and long-lived (roughly 77). To avoid experimental bias, donors of different ages were distributed randomly across sequencing lanes. For two donors (one aged 18 to 30 and one aged 80 or older), the study analyzed two additional independent replicas of 1 million unique cDNA reads from the same blood draw. Beyond this particular receptor, the publication reports: As age increased, observed TCR beta diversity per million T cells dropped in a roughly linear way, and a significant reduction was already evident by age around 41. There was a strong correlation between observed TCR beta diversity and the percentage of naive T cells measured by flow cytometry. Estimates of total diversity from one million sequenced T cells were regarded as lower bounds and underestimates. Bulk unsorted PBMC profiling prevented conclusive comparison of naive and antigen-experienced compartments. Compared with the aged group, more naive CD4+ T cells, fewer expanded clones and increased TCR diversity were shown by the long-lived group, suggesting age selection. Because donor CMV infection status was unknown, age-related changes in expanded clonotypes were potentially confounded.

The roughly 39 donors, aged 6 to 90 years, were systemically healthy Caucasian individuals from Russia. About 10 milliliters of peripheral blood were collected from each donor into EDTA-treated Vacutainer tubes. Ficoll-Paque density-gradient centrifugation was used to isolate PBMCs, with at least 6 million obtained per sample. Trizol reagent was used to extract total RNA from the PBMCs, yielding at least 6 micrograms per sample. For every donor, flow cytometry on a PBMC aliquot measured the percentage of naive CD45RAhigh/CD27high T cells. Relative to germline, V is 5 bases shorter and J is 7 bases shorter, with 17 bases between their ends. The CDR3 starts with the cysteine, ends with the phenylalanine, and has 13 residues. CDR3 DNA only is kept here, 39 bases in frame from base 1. The germline V gene (reference sequence) provides CDR1 DFQATT and CDR2 SNEGSKA. Turning to this clonotype: It has no known antigen specificity. Per-nucleotide qualities are absent, and no much larger clonotype sits a single base away.

Library creation used 5' RACE. Instrument on record: Illumina HiSeq 2500. The second PCR ran for about 6 to 11 cycles and used a J-beta primer mix along with a sample-barcoded 5' primer. A template-switch 5' adaptor carrying 12 random nucleotides introduced a unique molecular identifier onto each TCR beta cDNA molecule. Each sample yielded at least 3 million CDR3-containing paired-end reads. All of the RNA was converted into first-strand cDNA using the Mint cDNA synthesis kit, with a TRBC-specific oligonucleotide serving as the primer. After uracil-DNA glycosylase treatment, a first 18-cycle PCR used universal primers M1SS and BC2_uni_R on all cDNA. The paper's processing steps were these. For normalization, 1 million high-quality reads, each with a distinct molecular identifier, were randomly selected from each sample. Instead of being binned into consensus sequences, reads that shared molecular identifiers were thrown out. MiTCR, set to a Q25 quality threshold and the strictest error-elimination algorithm, was used for CDR3 identification, clonotype clustering and error correction. A nonparametric unseen species model with Euler transformation was used to estimate lower-bound total TCR beta diversity. TCRdb passed the public sequencing reads through fastp at Q25 and MiXCR, retaining productive beta sequences. Every distinct CDR3 protein forms one entry, paired with its most common genes and DNA. These V and J calls rely on TCRdb rather than the paper's analysis. Present in this sample are 700,000 to 850,000 distinct CDR3 sequences, 36% of which were seen just once. The top ten clones comprise 13% of the sample.

The clonotype was recovered from a man aged 18 to 30 in good health. The specimen sequenced was blood. Recombination connected TRBV20-1 to TRBJ2-5, with a tentative D gene TRBD2 over 5 matching bases. The CDR3 loop reads CSAEGKGVATQYF. The bases read TGCAGTGCTGAGGGAAAGGGTGTGGCGACCCAGTACTTC.